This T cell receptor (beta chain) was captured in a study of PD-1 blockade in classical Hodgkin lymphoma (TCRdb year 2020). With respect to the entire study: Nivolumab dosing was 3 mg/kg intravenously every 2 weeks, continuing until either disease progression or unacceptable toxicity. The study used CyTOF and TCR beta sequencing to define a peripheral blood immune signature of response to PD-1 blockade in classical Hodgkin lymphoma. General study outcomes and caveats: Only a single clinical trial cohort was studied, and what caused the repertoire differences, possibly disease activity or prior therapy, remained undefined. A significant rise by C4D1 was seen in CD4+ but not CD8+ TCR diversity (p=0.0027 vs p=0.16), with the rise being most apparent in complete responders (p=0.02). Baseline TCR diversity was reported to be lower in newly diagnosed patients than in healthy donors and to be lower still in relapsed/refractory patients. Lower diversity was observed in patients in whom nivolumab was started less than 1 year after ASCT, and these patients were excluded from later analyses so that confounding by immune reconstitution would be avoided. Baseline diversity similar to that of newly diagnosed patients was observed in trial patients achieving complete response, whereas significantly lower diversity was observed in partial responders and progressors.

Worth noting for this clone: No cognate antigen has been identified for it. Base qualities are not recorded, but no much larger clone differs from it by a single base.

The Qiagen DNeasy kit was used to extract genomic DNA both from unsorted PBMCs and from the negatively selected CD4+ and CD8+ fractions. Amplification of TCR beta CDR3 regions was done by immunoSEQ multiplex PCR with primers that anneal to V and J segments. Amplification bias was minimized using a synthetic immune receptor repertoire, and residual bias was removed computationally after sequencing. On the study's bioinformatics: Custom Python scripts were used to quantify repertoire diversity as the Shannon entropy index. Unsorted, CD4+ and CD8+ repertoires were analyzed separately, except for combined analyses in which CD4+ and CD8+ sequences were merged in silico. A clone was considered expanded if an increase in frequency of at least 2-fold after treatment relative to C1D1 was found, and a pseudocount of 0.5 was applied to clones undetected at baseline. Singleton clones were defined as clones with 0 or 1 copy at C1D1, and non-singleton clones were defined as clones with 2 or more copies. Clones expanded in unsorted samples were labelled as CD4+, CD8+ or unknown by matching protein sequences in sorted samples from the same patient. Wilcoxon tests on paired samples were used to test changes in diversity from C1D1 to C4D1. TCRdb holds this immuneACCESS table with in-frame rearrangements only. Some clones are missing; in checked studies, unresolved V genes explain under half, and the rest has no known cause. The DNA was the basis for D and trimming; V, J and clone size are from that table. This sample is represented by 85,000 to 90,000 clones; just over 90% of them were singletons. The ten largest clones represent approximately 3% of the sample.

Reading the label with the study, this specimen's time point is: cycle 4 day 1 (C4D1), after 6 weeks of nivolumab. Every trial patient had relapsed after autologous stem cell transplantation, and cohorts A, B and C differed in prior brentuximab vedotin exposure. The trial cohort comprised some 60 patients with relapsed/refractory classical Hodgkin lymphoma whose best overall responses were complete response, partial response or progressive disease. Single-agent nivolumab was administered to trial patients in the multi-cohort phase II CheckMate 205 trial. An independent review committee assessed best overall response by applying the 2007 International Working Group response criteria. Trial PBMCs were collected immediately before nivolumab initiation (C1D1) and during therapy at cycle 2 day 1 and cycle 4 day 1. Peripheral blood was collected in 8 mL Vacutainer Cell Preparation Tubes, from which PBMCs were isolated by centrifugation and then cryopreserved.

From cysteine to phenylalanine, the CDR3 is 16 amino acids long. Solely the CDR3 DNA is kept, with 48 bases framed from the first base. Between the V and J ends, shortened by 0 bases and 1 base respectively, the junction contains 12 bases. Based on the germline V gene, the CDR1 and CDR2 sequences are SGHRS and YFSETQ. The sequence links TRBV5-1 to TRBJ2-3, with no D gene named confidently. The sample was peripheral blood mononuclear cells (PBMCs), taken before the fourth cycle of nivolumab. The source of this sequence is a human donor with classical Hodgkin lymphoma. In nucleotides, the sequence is TGCGCCAGCAGCTTGGAAGGGCGTTCGGGCACAGATACGCAGTATTTT. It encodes CASSLEGRSGTDTQYF.